This T cell receptor beta chain was documented in a study of CD8+ T cells in alopecia areata. Study as a whole: Twice daily, treated patients received 5 to 10 mg of oral tofacitinib.

Note on this clone: The antigen remains unidentified.

It was cDNA, reverse transcribed from extracted RNA, that served as the sequencing template. Assay used: immunoSEQ multiplex PCR; TCRdb lists only in-frame clones, some missing. Here the sample spans 130,000 to 150,000 clones, about 47% being singletons. Study-wide findings and caveats: Unlike in mice, where it was clearer, TCR sharing across patients was less clear, possibly HLA-related.

Per germline, CDR1 LNHNV and CDR2 YYDKDF (reference sequence). Trimming left V 4 bases short and J 8 bases short, with 11 bases between. This CDR3 is built from 12 residues. The chain has TRBV15 and TRBJ1-2; possible D gene TRBD1, 5 bases. This sample comprised CD4+ T cells sorted from blood, obtained at week 0. The receptor's source is a human donor with alopecia areata. The CDR3 here is CATSTMRGGYTF. DNA for the CDR3: TGTGCCACCAGCACAATGCGGGGGGGCTACACCTTC. Complete variable domain (other parts from reference TRBV15 and TRBJ1-2): DAMVIQNPRYQVTQFGKPVTLSCSQTLNHNVMYWYQQKSSQAPKLLFHYYDKDFNNEADTPDNFQSRRPNTSFCFLDIRSPGLGDTAMYLCATSTMRGGYTFGSGTRLTVV.